What follows are 32 T cell receptor beta chains derived from one specimen sequenced in a study of Graves' ophthalmopathy and Graves' hyperthyroidism. Amplification from RNA transcripts yielded the TCR beta CDR3 regions. Investigators did first-round RT-PCR with HTBI primers, then second-round multiplex PCR. TCRdb used MiXCR to reprocess the multiplex PCR reads, holding one entry per CDR3 protein. The sample contains some 250,000 distinct CDR3 sequences, around 50% of which appear only once. Sequencing was done on a sample of peripheral blood. The receptors derive from an adult man with Graves' ophthalmopathy.

The chain employs TRBV19 and TRBJ2-2; D is possibly TRBD1 or TRBD2 (5 bases each). Germline CDR1 LNHDA, CDR2 SQIVND (reference sequence). Trimming removed 6 bases at V and 2 bases at J, with 13 bases between. The CDR3 has 15 residues. The CDR3 DNA sequence: TGTGCCAGTAGGGCCCTGGGGGACAACACCGGGGAGCTGTTTTTT. Amino acid sequence: CASRALGDNTGELFF.

Notes on this clonotype: Germline is not matched at one junction end, which may reflect a read error. CDR3 protein: CASSLKAGELTGEQYF. The CDR3 bases are TGCGCCAGCAGCTTAAAGGCGGGGGAACTTACCGGGGAGCAGTACTTC. The J gene is TRBJ2-7, the V gene TRBV9; 7 positions match TRBD2. Per germline, CDR1 SGDLS and CDR2 YYNGEE. The CDR3 is 16 amino acids.

This clonotype was recorded at least ten times. This rearrangement joins TRBV19 to TRBJ1-6; perhaps TRBD1 as D (5 bases). CDR3 length: 14 amino acids. Germline-derived CDR1 and CDR2 are LNHDA and SQIVND (reference sequence). V lost 9 bases and J lost 9, with 18 bases in between. The CDR3 DNA reads as TGTGCCAGCAGTGCGGGCCTCGGGGGTTCACCCCTCCACTTT. Residues: CASSAGLGGSPLHF.

This clonotype was observed a few times. The gene calls are TRBV7-9 and TRBJ2-7, with 7 bases fitting TRBD2. Per the germline V gene, CDR1 is SEHNR and CDR2 is FQNEAQ (reference sequence). The CDR3 has 14 residues. The V gene end was trimmed by 0 bases and the J gene end by 3 bases; junction bases not matched to a gene: 2. The CDR3 spells CASSLATGGYEQYF. Here the CDR3 DNA reads TGTGCCAGCAGCTTAGCGACGGGGGGCTACGAGCAGTACTTC.

A remark on this clonotype: A junction end diverges from the germline sequence, so it may reflect a read error. The genes are TRBV7-2 and TRBJ2-5; maybe TRBD2 (6 bases). The germline V gene encodes CDR1 SGHTA and CDR2 FQGNSA. CDR3 length: 15 amino acids. CDR3 amino acids: CDSSLGRASEETQYF. In DNA form, the CDR3 reads TGTGACAGCAGCTTAGGGCGGGCTAGCGAGGAGACCCAGTACTTC.

V is TRBV11-1 and J is TRBJ1-1; 9 bases fit TRBD1. Per germline, CDR1 SGHAT and CDR2 FQDESV (reference sequence). This CDR3 comprises 14 residues. V was clipped by 5 bases and J by 4 bases; unmatched bases: 5. CDR3 bases: TGTGCCAGCAGCACCGGGACAGGGAGCACTGAAGCTTTCTTT. Translated: CASSTGTGSTEAFF.

A remark on this clonotype: Just one base apart from a much larger clone, this may be a read error. The chain has TRBV29-1 and TRBJ1-2; D uncertain. Germline V gene sequence: CDR1 SQVTM, CDR2 ANQGSEA. The CDR3 has 11 amino acids. The CDR3 protein is CNANSAGLYTF. In DNA, the CDR3 is TGCAACGCCAACTCCGCAGGATTGTACACCTTC.

In this sample, this clonotype turned up a few times. This chain links TRBV20-1 with TRBJ1-6; 8 bases are a match to TRBD1. There are 15 residues in the CDR3. Germline V gene sequence: CDR1 DFQATT, CDR2 SNEGSKA (reference sequence). With 6 bases clipped from V and 9 bases from J, the junction kept 13 bases outside the gene matches. The CDR3 region is CSAPTPRGQGSPLHF. CDR3 DNA: TGCAGTGCCCCCACTCCCAGGGGGCAGGGTTCACCCCTCCACTTT.

This clonotype was counted ten times or more. The rearrangement links TRBV2 to TRBJ1-1, with a weak D call TRBD1 (6 bases). Per the germline V gene, CDR1 is SNHLY and CDR2 is FYNNEI. The length of the CDR3 is 13 residues. V lost 3 bases and J lost 1, with 6 bases in between. The CDR3 loop is CASSEDRNTEAFF. DNA for the CDR3: TGTGCCAGCAGTGAGGACAGGAACACTGAAGCTTTCTTT.

For this clonotype: With a much larger clone just one base away, this may be a read error. The gene calls are TRBV15 and TRBJ1-2; D call uncertain. The CDR3 runs to 12 residues. CDR1 and CDR2 (germline): LNHNV, YYDKDF (reference sequence). The CDR3 DNA is TGTGCCACCAGCAGAGATGACTATGGCCACACCTTC. Protein: CATSRDDYGHTF.

Of note for this clonotype: One base away lies a much larger clone, so this may be a sequencing read error. This rearrangement joins TRBV7-2 to TRBJ2-6, with TRBD1 as a possible D gene (5 bases). Germline-derived CDR1 and CDR2 are SGHTA and FQGNSA. CDR3 length equals 15 residues. The ends were cut back, 5 bases at V and 2 bases at J, with 10 bases in the middle. This CDR3 is CASSVCRAGANVLTF. Written as DNA, the CDR3 is TGTGCCAGCAGCGTTTGCAGGGCTGGGGCCAACGTCCTGACTTTC.

This clonotype came up a few times. The genes are TRBV7-9 and TRBJ2-6; possibly TRBD2 for D (5 bases). CDR3 size: 17 residues. Germline V gene data show CDR1 as SEHNR and CDR2 as FQNEAQ (reference sequence). V lost 5 bases and J lost 0, with 14 bases in between. CDR3 sequence reads: CASSPRWESSGANVLTF. CDR3 bases: TGTGCCAGCAGCCCGAGGTGGGAGAGCTCTGGGGCCAACGTCCTGACTTTC.

This sequence joins TRBV2 and TRBJ1-1; 9 nucleotides match TRBD1. The CDR3 contains 14 residues. V was clipped by 6 bases and J by 6 bases; unmatched bases: 8. Germline assignment: CDR1 SNHLY and CDR2 FYNNEI. The CDR3 DNA follows: TGTGCCAGCAGAGACAGGGGGGAGAGCGCTGAAGCTTTCTTT. Amino acids: CASRDRGESAEAFF.

J is TRBJ1-1 and V is TRBV10-2; D remains ambiguous. Germline CDR1 and CDR2: WSHSY and SAAADI. The CDR3 loop spans 15 amino acids. The V and J ends lost 2 bases and 1 base respectively, with 11 bases between them. The CDR3 nucleotides read TGCGCCAGCAGTGAGCCCAGGAGCTCGAACACTGAAGCTTTCTTT. This gives the protein CASSEPRSSNTEAFF.

The V call is TRBV4-1, the J call TRBJ1-4; D remains unclear. The V gene's germline CDR1 is MGHRA and CDR2 YSYEKL. Trimming removed 0 bases at V and 0 bases at J, with 5 bases between. The CDR3 consists of 15 residues. This CDR3 reads CASSQDLATNEKLFF. CDR3 coding DNA: TGCGCCAGCAGCCAAGACCTTGCAACTAATGAAAAACTGTTTTTT.

The chain recombines TRBV10-2 with TRBJ1-4, with TRBD1 identical over 7 bases. Looked up from germline, CDR1 is WSHSY and CDR2 is SAAADI. V trimming: 7 bases; J trimming: 0 bases; junction bases outside the gene matches: 5. This CDR3 has 15 residues. CDR3 DNA sequence: TGCGCCAGCACCGAGGGGACAGCAACTAATGAAAAACTGTTTTTT. It specifies CASTEGTATNEKLFF.

The rearrangement links TRBV20-1 to TRBJ1-2, with a possible D match to TRBD1 (5 bases). The CDR3 has 17 amino acids. V was shortened by 0 bases and J by 2 bases, with 19 bases between the two germline ends. Per the germline V gene, CDR1 is DFQATT and CDR2 is SNEGSKA (reference sequence). CDR3 in amino acids: CSAREDSVPGSNYGYTF. DNA for the CDR3: TGCAGTGCTAGAGAGGATTCGGTTCCAGGGTCGAACTATGGCTACACCTTC.

The table lists this clonotype with a few counts. J is TRBJ2-7 and V is TRBV20-1, with 7 positions matching TRBD1. CDR1 and CDR2 from the germline V gene are DFQATT and SNEGSKA (reference sequence). This CDR3 region has 15 residues. Trimming took 0 bases from V and 0 from J; bases not matched to a gene: 5. CDR3 loop: CSARDPRDSSYEQYF. In DNA, the CDR3 is TGCAGTGCTAGAGATCCTCGGGACAGCTCCTACGAGCAGTACTTC.

The V call is TRBV12-3 or TRBV12-4, the J call TRBJ1-6; D remains ambiguous. The CDR3 spans 17 residues. Trimming cost V 5 bases and J 7 bases, with 21 bases left between them. In DNA form, the CDR3 reads TGTGCCAGCAGTACGGCCGGGTCAGGCCAACGAAATTCACCCCTCCACTTT. Translating it yields CASSTAGSGQRNSPLHF.

This clonotype was seen more than once but under ten times. The V and J genes are TRBV15 and TRBJ1-1; no clear D. V was trimmed by 0 bases and J by 0 bases, leaving 11 bases between them. The CDR3 is 16 amino acids. The V gene's germline CDR1 is LNHNV and CDR2 YYDKDF (reference sequence). The CDR3 sequence is CATSREAVRMNTEAFF. The DNA of the CDR3 is TGTGCCACCAGCAGAGAGGCGGTGAGGATGAACACTGAAGCTTTCTTT.

The V and J genes are TRBV4-1 and TRBJ2-2; D is possibly TRBD1 (5 bases). Germline-derived CDR1 and CDR2 are MGHRA and YSYEKL. The V end was cut by 1 base, the J end by 7 bases, with 19 bases between. CDR3 length: 17 residues. The CDR3 sequence is CASSQVLARVTGGELFF. The DNA for the CDR3 is TGCGCCAGCAGCCAAGTGTTAGCCAGGGTTACAGGCGGGGAGCTGTTTTTT.

J is TRBJ1-5 and V is TRBV6-5; 7 bases are shared with TRBD1. In germline, CDR1 is MNHEY, CDR2 SVGAGI. V trimming: 2 bases; J trimming: 8 bases; junction bases outside the gene matches: 6. The CDR3 is 14 residues long. The DNA for the CDR3 is TGTGCCAGCAGTTACCGACAGGGCTGGGAGCCCCAGCATTTT. It codes for CASSYRQGWEPQHF.

The J gene is TRBJ2-5, the V gene TRBV20-1, with D perhaps TRBD2 (6 bases). The CDR3 runs 13 residues. The germline V gene encodes CDR1 DFQATT and CDR2 SNEGSKA (reference sequence). Trimming removed 7 bases at V and 2 bases at J, with 14 bases between. DNA for the CDR3: TGCAGTGTGAAACGGGAGTGGCAAGAGACCCAGTACTTC. It specifies CSVKREWQETQYF.

This clonotype was seen only a few times. The chain couples TRBV25-1 to TRBJ1-1; D gene ambiguous. V was trimmed by 3 bases and J by 0 bases, leaving 11 bases between them. CDR3 length: 15 amino acids. Germline CDR1 is MGHDK and CDR2 is SYGVNS. The CDR3 sequence is CASSEEAAMNTEAFF. As DNA, the CDR3 is TGTGCCAGCAGTGAGGAGGCAGCTATGAACACTGAAGCTTTCTTT.

In its sample, this clonotype was seen a few times. The V gene is TRBV2, the J gene TRBJ2-6; 7 nucleotides align to TRBD1. V lost 4 bases and J lost 3; bases outside the gene matches: 3. From germline, CDR1 is SNHLY and CDR2 FYNNEI. The CDR3 runs 15 residues. The CDR3 loop is CASSVRGLGANVLTF. The CDR3 region has the DNA TGTGCCAGCAGTGTAAGGGGGCTTGGGGCCAACGTCCTGACTTTC.

The chain has TRBV7-2 and TRBJ2-7; possible D gene TRBD2, 5 bases. The CDR3 has 15 amino acids. From germline, CDR1 is SGHTA and CDR2 FQGNSA. V was shortened by 3 bases and J by 0 bases, with 12 bases between the two germline ends. Here the CDR3 DNA reads TGTGCCAGCAGCTTCCCAGCGGACCTCTCCTACGAGCAGTACTTC. Protein product: CASSFPADLSYEQYF.

The rearrangement uses TRBV6-2 or TRBV6-3 and TRBJ2-6; D uncertain. The CDR3 has 14 residues. Germline V lookup: CDR1 MNHEY, CDR2 SVGEGT. V lost 2 bases, J lost 3 bases, and 5 bases lay in between. The CDR3 here is CASSYTRGANVLTF. CDR3 coding DNA: TGTGCCAGCAGTTACACTCGTGGGGCCAACGTCCTGACTTTC.

The rearrangement uses TRBV2 and TRBJ1-1, with 9 bases aligning to TRBD1. The CDR3 sequence is 13 residues long. Germline CDR1 and CDR2: SNHLY and FYNNEI. Trimming took 6 bases from V and 10 from J; bases not matched to a gene: 9. The CDR3 DNA reads as TGTGCCAGCAGCCCCGGGACAGGGCTTCGAGCTTTCTTT. This sequence encodes CASSPGTGLRAFF.

The sample holds a few counts of this clonotype. The rearrangement uses TRBV7-9 and TRBJ1-2; D remains ambiguous. Deletions cut 5 bases from V and 4 bases from J, with 17 bases between. CDR3 size: 15 residues. Germline values: CDR1 SEHNR, CDR2 FQNEAQ (reference sequence). The CDR3 bases are TGTGCCAGCAGCCCACGTGGGTCCGTAGGCTATGGCTACACCTTC. Residues: CASSPRGSVGYGYTF.

The V call is TRBV7-9, the J call TRBJ1-2, with TRBD1 as a possible D gene (5 bases). Looked up from germline, CDR1 is SEHNR and CDR2 is FQNEAQ (reference sequence). CDR3 length: 13 amino acids. Trimming cost V 5 bases and J 4 bases, with 11 bases left between them. CDR3 amino acids: CASSPSGLYGYTF. As DNA, the CDR3 is TGTGCCAGCAGCCCTTCGGGGCTCTATGGCTACACCTTC.

This clonotype was found many times. The CDR3: CASSQVSDDTEAFF. The CDR3 DNA sequence: TGCGCCAGCAGCCAAGTCTCAGACGACACTGAAGCTTTCTTT. The V and J genes are TRBV4-1 and TRBJ1-1; no reliable D call. CDR1 MGHRA and CDR2 YSYEKL come from the germline V gene. The CDR3 spans 14 residues. The ends were cut back, 1 base at V and 3 bases at J, with 9 bases in the middle.

This clonotype appeared many times. The chain recombines TRBV29-1 with TRBJ2-7, with D tentatively TRBD2 (6 bases). V was pared by 7 bases and J by 6 bases, with 16 bases between. The germline V gene encodes CDR1 SQVTM and CDR2 ANQGSEA. There are 12 residues in the CDR3. CDR3 in amino acids: CSAHKTGGEQYF. CDR3 bases: TGCAGCGCCCATAAAACCGGGGGCGAGCAGTACTTC.